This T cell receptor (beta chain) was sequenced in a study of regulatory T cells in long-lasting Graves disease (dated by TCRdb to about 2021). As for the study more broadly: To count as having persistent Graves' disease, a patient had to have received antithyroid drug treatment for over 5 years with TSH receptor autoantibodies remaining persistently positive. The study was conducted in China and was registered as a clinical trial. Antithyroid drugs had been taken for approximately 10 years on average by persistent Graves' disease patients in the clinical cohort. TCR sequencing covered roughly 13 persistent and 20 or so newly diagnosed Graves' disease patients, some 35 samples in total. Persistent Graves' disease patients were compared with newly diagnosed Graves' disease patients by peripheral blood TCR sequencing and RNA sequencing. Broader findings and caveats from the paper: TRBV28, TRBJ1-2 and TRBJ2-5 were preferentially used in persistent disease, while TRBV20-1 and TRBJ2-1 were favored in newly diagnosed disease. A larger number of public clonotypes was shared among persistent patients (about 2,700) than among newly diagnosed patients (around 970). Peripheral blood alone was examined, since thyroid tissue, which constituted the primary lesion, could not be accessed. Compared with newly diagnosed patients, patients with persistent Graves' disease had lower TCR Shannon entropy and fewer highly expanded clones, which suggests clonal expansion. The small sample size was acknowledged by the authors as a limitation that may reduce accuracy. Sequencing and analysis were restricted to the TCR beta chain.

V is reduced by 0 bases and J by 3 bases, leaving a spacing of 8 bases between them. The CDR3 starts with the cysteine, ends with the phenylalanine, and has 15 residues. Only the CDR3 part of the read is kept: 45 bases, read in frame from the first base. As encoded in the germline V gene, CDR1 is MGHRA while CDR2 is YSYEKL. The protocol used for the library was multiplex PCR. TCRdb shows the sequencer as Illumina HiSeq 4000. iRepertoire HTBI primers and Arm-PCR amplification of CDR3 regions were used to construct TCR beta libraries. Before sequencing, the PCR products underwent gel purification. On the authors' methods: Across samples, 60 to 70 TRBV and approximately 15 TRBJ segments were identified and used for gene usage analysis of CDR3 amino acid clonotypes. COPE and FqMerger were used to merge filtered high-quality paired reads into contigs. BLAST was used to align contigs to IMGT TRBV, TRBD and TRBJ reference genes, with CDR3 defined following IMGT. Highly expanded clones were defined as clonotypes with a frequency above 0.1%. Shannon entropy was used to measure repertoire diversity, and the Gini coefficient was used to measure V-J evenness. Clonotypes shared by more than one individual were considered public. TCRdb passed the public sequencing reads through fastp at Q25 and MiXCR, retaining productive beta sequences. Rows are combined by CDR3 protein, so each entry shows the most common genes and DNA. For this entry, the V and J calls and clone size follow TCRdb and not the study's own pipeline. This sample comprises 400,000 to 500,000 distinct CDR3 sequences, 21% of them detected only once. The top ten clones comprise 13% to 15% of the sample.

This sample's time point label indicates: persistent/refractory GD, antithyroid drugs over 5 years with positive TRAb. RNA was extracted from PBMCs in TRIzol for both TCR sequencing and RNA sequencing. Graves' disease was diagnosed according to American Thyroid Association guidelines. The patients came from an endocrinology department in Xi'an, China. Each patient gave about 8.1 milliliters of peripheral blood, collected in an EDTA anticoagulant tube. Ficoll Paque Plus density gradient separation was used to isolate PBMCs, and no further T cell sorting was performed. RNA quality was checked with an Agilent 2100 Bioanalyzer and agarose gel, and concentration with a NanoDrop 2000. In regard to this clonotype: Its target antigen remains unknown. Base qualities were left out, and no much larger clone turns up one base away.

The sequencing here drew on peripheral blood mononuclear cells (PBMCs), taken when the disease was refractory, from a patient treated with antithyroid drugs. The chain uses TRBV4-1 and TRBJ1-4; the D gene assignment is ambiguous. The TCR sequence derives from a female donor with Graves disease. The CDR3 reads CASSQEVTANEKLFF. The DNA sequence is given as TGCGCCAGCAGCCAAGAAGTAACAGCTAATGAAAAACTGTTTTTT.